These T cell receptor beta chains were read from a single sample in a study of CD8 T cells in ankylosing spondylitis. Each CDR3 protein gets one entry after TCRdb re-called the 5' RACE reads with MiXCR. The repertoire includes 200,000 to 250,000 distinct CDR3 sequences, 10% of them detected once, and under 25% sits in the top ten. Sequenced material: blood, either unsorted or a sorted T cell fraction (not recorded which). The source is a male donor with ankylosing spondylitis or in good health (not recorded which). Both conserved end residues are part of each CDR3. The D gene is left open where the match is weak.

d_gene | j_gene | v_gene | CDR3aa
. | TRBJ2-3 | TRBV7-2 | CASSLGSATDTQYF
. | TRBJ2-7 | TRBV3-1 | CASSQVIHEQYF
TRBD2 | TRBJ2-2 | TRBV5-4 | CASSPGTSRNTGELFF
. | TRBJ2-1 | TRBV5-6 | CASSFGLAKHNEQFF
. | TRBJ1-3 | TRBV9 | CASSVEGAGNTIYF
. | TRBJ2-1 | TRBV20-1 | CSAPADPGNEQFF
. | TRBJ1-4 | TRBV12-3/TRBV12-4 | CASSLTAFNEKLFF
. | TRBJ1-1 | TRBV6-5 | CASSSNTNTEAFF
. | TRBJ1-4 | TRBV20-1 | CSARVPGETNEKLFF
. | TRBJ2-1 | TRBV12-3/TRBV12-4 | CASSSQGYSYNEQFF
. | TRBJ1-2 | TRBV15 | CATSRGGATNYGYTF
. | TRBJ1-3 | TRBV7-3 | CASSLIGGTGNTIYF
TRBD2 | TRBJ2-1 | TRBV9 | CASSVDPSGVKNEQFF
. | TRBJ2-3 | TRBV11-1 | CASSHLDSGPRRGDTQYF
TRBD1 | TRBJ2-7 | TRBV7-9 | CASSFEGAIYEQYF
. | TRBJ2-2 | TRBV6-2/TRBV6-3 | CASRDIRAGELFF
. | TRBJ2-7 | TRBV20-1 | CSAPGPAGYEQYF
TRBD1 | TRBJ2-1 | TRBV18 | CASSEAGTGRNEQFF